The T cell receptor (beta chain) under discussion was sequenced for a study of blood T cell repertoires in COVID-19. Overall study: In each case, the material was cDNA or gDNA derived from T cells, B-cell-depleted T cells, or PBMCs.

Membership in each cohort depended on participant-reported clinical history. Authors' methods: How many nucleated cells were present was estimated from reference gene primer amplification. Produced via immunoSEQ multiplex PCR; TCRdb's table is partial and in-frame only. D and trimming were read from the DNA, whereas the V and J calls and clone size are those reported in that table. The data show around 300,000 clones, about nine tenths seen once. Germline loops: CDR1 MNHEY, CDR2 SMNVEV (reference sequence). V was pared by 4 bases and J by 6 bases, with 21 bases between. This CDR3 is built from 17 residues.

The specimen sequenced was PBMCs or T cells enriched from blood (not recorded which). The receptor was derived from a woman in her 40s who had recovered from COVID-19. J is TRBJ2-2 and V is TRBV27; D is perhaps TRBD2 (6 bases). CDR3 coding DNA: TGTGCCAGCAGTTCGGGAGTTACTAGAGATCTCGCCGGGGAGCTGTTTTTT. Its translation is CASSSGVTRDLAGELFF.